This TCR beta chain originates from a study of cytomegalovirus exposure and HLA in healthy donors. Germline V gene data show CDR1 as SGHAT and CDR2 as FQNNGV. CDR3 length: 17 residues. The V and J ends lost 5 bases and 6 bases respectively, with 22 bases between them. TCRdb keeps only in-frame clones here, not all; method: immunoSEQ multiplex PCR. Of approximately 100,000 clones listed, roughly nine tenths are singletons. The origin of this receptor is a woman aged 18-29 years in good health and CMV-seropositive. The J gene is TRBJ1-4, the V gene TRBV11-2; D might be TRBD1 (5 bases). Source material: PBMCs. DNA of the CDR3: TGTGCCAGCAGCCCCCCCATAGGCAGGGCCTCGGATGAAAAACTGTTTTTT. This translates into CASSPPIGRASDEKLFF.